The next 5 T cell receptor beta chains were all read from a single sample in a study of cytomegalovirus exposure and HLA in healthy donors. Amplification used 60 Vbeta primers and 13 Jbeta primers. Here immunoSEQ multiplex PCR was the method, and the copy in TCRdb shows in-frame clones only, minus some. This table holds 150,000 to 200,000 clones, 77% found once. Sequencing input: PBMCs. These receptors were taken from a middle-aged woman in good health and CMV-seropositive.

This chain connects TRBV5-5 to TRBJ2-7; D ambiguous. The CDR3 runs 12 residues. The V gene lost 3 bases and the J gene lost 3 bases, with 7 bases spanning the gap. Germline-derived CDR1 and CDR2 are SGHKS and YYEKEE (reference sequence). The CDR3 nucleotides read TGTGCCAGCAGCTCAAATTTCTACGAGCAGTACTTC. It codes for CASSSNFYEQYF.

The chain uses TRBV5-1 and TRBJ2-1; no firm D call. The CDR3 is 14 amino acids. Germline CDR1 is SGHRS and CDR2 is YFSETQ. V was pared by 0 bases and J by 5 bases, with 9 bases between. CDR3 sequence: CASSLGGSNNEQFF. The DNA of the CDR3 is TGCGCCAGCAGCTTGGGAGGTTCGAACAATGAGCAGTTCTTC.

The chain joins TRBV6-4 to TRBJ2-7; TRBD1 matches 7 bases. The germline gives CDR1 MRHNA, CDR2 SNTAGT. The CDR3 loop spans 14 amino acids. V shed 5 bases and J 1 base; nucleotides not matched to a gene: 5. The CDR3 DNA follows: TGTGCCAGCAGTCCCGACAGGGTATCCTACGAGCAGTACTTC. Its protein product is CASSPDRVSYEQYF.

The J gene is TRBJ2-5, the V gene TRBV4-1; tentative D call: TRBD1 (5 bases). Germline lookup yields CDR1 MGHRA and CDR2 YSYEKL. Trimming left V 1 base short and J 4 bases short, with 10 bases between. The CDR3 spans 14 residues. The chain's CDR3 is CASSQGERGETQYF. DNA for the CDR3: TGCGCCAGCAGCCAAGGGGAAAGGGGAGAGACCCAGTACTTC.

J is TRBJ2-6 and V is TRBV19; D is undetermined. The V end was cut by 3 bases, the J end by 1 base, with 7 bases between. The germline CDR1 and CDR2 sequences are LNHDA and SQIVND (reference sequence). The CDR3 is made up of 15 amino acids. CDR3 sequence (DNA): TGTGCCAGTAGTATGCGCCCTTCTGGGGCCAACGTCCTGACTTTC. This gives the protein CASSMRPSGANVLTF.